This entry lists 13 T cell receptor beta chains sequenced from one sample in a study of T cells expressing NK-cell markers. TCRdb reprocessed the 5' RACE reads, with one entry per CDR3 protein and no DNA. This sample contains roughly 180,000 distinct CDR3 sequences. Sequencing was performed on blood T cells: a sorted CD56 or NKG2C T cell subset, CD4+ or CD8+ T cells, or bulk PBMC T cells (not recorded which). The receptors stem from a man aged 18 to 69 in good health.

The chain links TRBV6-1 to TRBJ1-2; TCRdb lists TRBD1, though no DNA is available to test this call. CDR1 and CDR2 from the germline V gene are MNHNS and SASEGT. The CDR3 is made up of 18 amino acids. CDR3 amino acids: CASSERIWGTGRNYGYTF.

This chain links TRBV4-1 with TRBJ2-5; TCRdb lists TRBD2, though no DNA is available to test this call. This CDR3 has 16 residues. The germline CDR1 and CDR2 sequences are MGHRA and YSYEKL. CDR3 residues: CASSQEGGGTSETQYF.

The V call is TRBV7-8, the J call TRBJ1-4; TCRdb gives TRBD1 as the D gene, but with no DNA this cannot be confirmed. This CDR3 comprises 16 residues. Looked up from germline, CDR1 is SGHVS and CDR2 is FQNEAQ. The CDR3 reads CASSFGQKATNEKLFF.

This sequence joins TRBV27 and TRBJ1-6; TCRdb names TRBD1, which stays unverified in the absence of DNA. This CDR3 is 14 amino acids long. Germline V gene lookup returns CDR1 MNHEY and CDR2 SMNVEV (reference sequence). CDR3 sequence: CASSLDRGDSPLHF.

The chain uses TRBV21-1 and TRBJ1-1; TCRdb's D call of TRBD1 is untestable without DNA. TRBV21-1 is described as a pseudogene. There are 18 residues in the CDR3. The CDR3 loop reads CASSEKHGTGAMNTEAFF.

The chain uses TRBV12-3 or TRBV12-4 and TRBJ2-2; absent DNA, TCRdb's TRBD2 call cannot be checked. The CDR3 totals 16 residues. Here the CDR3 reads CASSPSTLMNTGELFF.

This rearrangement joins TRBV15 to TRBJ2-7; no DNA is available, so the TRBD1 call from TCRdb remains unchecked. This CDR3 comprises 12 residues. Germline lookup yields CDR1 LNHNV and CDR2 YYDKDF (reference sequence). Here the CDR3 reads CATSSVGDEQYF.

This chain joins TRBV6-1 and TRBJ2-1; absent DNA, TCRdb's TRBD2 call cannot be checked. CDR1 and CDR2 from the germline V gene are MNHNS and SASEGT. The CDR3 consists of 20 residues. CDR3 region: CASSEFWASGGPDSYNEQFF.

V and J are TRBV27 and TRBJ2-3; TCRdb indicates TRBD2, and absent DNA this call remains unverified. Germline CDR1 and CDR2: MNHEY and SMNVEV (reference sequence). The CDR3 contains 15 residues. The CDR3 sequence is CASSLTASGGYTQYF.

The gene calls are TRBV20-1 and TRBJ2-1; the D call from TCRdb, TRBD2, cannot be confirmed without DNA. The V gene's germline CDR1 is DFQATT and CDR2 SNEGSKA (reference sequence). CDR3 size: 20 residues. The CDR3 is CSARGSTLSGGAFSYNEQFF.

The chain links TRBV30 to TRBJ2-3. Germline values: CDR1 GTSNPN, CDR2 SVGIG (reference sequence). This CDR3 contains 14 residues. This CDR3 is CAWSVARRTDTQYF. Looking up the rest from reference TRBV30 and TRBJ2-3 gives the full variable domain: SQTIHQWPATLVQPVGSPLSLECTVEGTSNPNLYWYRQAAGRGLQLLFYSVGIGQISSEVPQNLSASRPQDRQFILSSKKLLLSDSGFYLCAWSVARRTDTQYFGPGTRLTVL.

The V call is TRBV11-2, the J call TRBJ2-7. This CDR3 has 14 amino acids. Germline CDR1 SGHAT, CDR2 FQNNGV. The CDR3 loop reads CASSLEGTFYEQYF.

This chain joins TRBV12-3 or TRBV12-4 and TRBJ2-3. The CDR3 length is 13 residues. CDR3: CASRGLSTDTQYF.